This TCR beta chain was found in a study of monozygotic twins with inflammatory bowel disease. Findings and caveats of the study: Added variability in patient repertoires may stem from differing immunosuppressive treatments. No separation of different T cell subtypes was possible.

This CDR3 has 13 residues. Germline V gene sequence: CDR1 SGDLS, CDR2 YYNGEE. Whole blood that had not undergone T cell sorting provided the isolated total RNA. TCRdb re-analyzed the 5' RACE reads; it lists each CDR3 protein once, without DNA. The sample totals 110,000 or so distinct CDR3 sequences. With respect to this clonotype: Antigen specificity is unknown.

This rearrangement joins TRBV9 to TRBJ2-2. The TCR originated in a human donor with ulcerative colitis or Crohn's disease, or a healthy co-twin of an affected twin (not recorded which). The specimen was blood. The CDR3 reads CASSILNTGELFF.